This entry concerns a single TCR beta chain. These data belong to a study of blood T cell repertoires in COVID-19. In the study overall: Donors in the United States, Italy and Spain gave samples during acute or convalescent COVID-19. In each case, the material was cDNA or gDNA derived from T cells, B-cell-depleted T cells, or PBMCs.

Enrollees, about 18 to 90 years old, lived in about two dozen US areas. This table comes from immunoSEQ multiplex PCR, and its TCRdb copy is limited to in-frame clones, with some not included. Counted here are around 190,000 clones, over 75% occurring once; the ten biggest clones make up about 9%. Germline V gene lookup returns CDR1 SEHNR and CDR2 FQNEAQ (reference sequence). Losses at the gene ends were 5 bases for V and 1 base for J; bases not matched to a gene: 16. This CDR3 is built from 18 residues. Sequencing was carried out using PBMCs or T cells enriched from blood (not recorded which). The sequence came from a man aged 35 to 55 who had recovered from COVID-19. The V gene is TRBV7-9, the J gene TRBJ1-1; 7 positions agree with TRBD1. The CDR3 DNA reads as TGTGCCAGCAGCCCATACCTCAGGGGGAGGATGTGGAACACTGAAGCTTTCTTT. Translating gives CASSPYLRGRMWNTEAFF.